This TCR beta chain was identified in a study of blood T cell repertoires in COVID-19. Looking at the study overall: COVID-19 samples collected from the United States, Italy and Spain covered acute and convalescent phases. The analysed material was cDNA or gDNA that came from T cells, B-cell-depleted T cells, or PBMCs.

Original processing methods: By means of reference gene primer amplification, nucleated cell counts were estimated. TCRdb's table, derived via immunoSEQ multiplex PCR, lists solely in-frame clones and lacks some. The DNA was the basis for D and trimming; V, J and clone size are from that table. In the table there are 90,000 to 150,000 clones, roughly nine tenths of which are singletons. This receptor was identified in a man in his 70s who had recovered from COVID-19. The sequenced sample was peripheral blood.

The CDR3: CASSSGPGHNYEQYF. In nucleotides, the CDR3 is TGTGCCAGCAGCTCGGGCCCGGGACACAACTACGAGCAGTACTTC. V and J are TRBV5-6 and TRBJ2-7, with a weak D call TRBD1 (6 bases). Trimming took off 3 bases at V and 3 bases at J, with 16 bases between the two ends. Germline assignment: CDR1 SGHDT and CDR2 YYEEEE. The CDR3 extends over 15 amino acids. Full variable domain (missing parts from reference TRBV5-6 and TRBJ2-7): DAGVTQSPTHLIKTRGQQVTLRCSPKSGHDTVSWYQQALGQGPQFIFQYYEEEERQRGNFPDRFSGHQFPNYSSELNVNALLLGDSALYLCASSSGPGHNYEQYFGPGTRLTVT.